The entry below describes one T cell receptor (beta chain). The data originate from a study of high-grade serous ovarian cancer treatment subgroups. Clones were sequenced by immunoSEQ multiplex PCR, and TCRdb holds only the in-frame ones, with some missing. The profile shows 2,500 to 3,500 clones, around 74% of them singletons. The CDR3 loop spans 15 amino acids. Germline CDR1 MNHNS, CDR2 SASEGT. J was trimmed by 8 bases and V by 1 base; bases with no gene match: 5. Tumor samples were obtained before definitive surgery or chemotherapy. The J gene is TRBJ1-4, the V gene TRBV6-1; 9 positions match TRBD1. The TCR comes from a human donor with high-grade serous ovarian cancer. What was sequenced was tumor tissue. The CDR3 DNA reads TGTGCCAGCAGTGAAGATGGGACAGGGTACGAAAAACTGTTTTTT. This gives the protein CASSEDGTGYEKLFF.